This T cell receptor beta chain was retrieved from a study of blood T cell repertoires in COVID-19. Overall study context: In each case, the material was cDNA or gDNA derived from T cells, B-cell-depleted T cells, or PBMCs.

During active infection, Seattle patients enrolled and were then monitored through disease. Clones were sequenced by immunoSEQ multiplex PCR, and TCRdb holds only the in-frame ones, with some missing. The sample includes 220,000 or so clones, around nine tenths of them seen just once. Germline V CDR1 and CDR2: LGHDT, YNNKEL (reference sequence). Deletions cut 6 bases from V and 2 bases from J, with 16 bases between. This CDR3 region has 16 residues. Input material: peripheral blood. The J gene is TRBJ1-4, the V gene TRBV3-1 (or the pseudogene TRBV3-2); the D is unclear. This sequence originates from a man aged 55 to 69 with COVID-19, enrolled during active disease. CDR3 in DNA: TGTGCCAGCAGTTTCAGGCGGGGTGGCACTAATGAAAAACTGTTTTTT. This encodes CASSFRRGGTNEKLFF.